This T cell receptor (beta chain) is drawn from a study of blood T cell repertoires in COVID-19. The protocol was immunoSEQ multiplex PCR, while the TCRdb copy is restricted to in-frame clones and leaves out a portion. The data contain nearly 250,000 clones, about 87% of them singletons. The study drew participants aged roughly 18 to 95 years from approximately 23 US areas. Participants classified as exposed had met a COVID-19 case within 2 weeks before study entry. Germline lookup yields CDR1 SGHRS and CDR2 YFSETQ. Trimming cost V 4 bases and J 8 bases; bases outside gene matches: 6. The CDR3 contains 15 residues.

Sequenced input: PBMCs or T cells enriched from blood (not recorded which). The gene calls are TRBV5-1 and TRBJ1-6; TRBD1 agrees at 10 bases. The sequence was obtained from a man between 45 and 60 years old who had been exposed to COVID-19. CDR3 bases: TGCGCCAGCAGCATGGGACAGGGGATACATTCACCCCTCCACTTT. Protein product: CASSMGQGIHSPLHF.